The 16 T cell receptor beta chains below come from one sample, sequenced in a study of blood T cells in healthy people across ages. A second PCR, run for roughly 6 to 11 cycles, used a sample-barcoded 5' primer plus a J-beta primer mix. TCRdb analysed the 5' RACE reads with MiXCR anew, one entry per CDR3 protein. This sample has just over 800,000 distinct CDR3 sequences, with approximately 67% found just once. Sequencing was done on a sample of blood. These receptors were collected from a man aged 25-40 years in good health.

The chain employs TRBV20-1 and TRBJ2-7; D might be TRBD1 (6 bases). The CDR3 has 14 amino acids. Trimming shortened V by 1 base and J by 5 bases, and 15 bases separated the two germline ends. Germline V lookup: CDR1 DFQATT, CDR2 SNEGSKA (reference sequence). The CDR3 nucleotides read TGCAGTGCTAGAGGAAGAAGGGGGAACCACGAGCAGTACTTC. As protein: CSARGRRGNHEQYF.

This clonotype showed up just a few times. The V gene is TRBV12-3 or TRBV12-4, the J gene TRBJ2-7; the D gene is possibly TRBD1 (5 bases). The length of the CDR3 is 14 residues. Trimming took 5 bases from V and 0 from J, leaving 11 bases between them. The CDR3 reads CASSRQMSSYEQYF. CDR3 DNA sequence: TGTGCCAGCAGTCGACAGATGAGCTCCTACGAGCAGTACTTC.

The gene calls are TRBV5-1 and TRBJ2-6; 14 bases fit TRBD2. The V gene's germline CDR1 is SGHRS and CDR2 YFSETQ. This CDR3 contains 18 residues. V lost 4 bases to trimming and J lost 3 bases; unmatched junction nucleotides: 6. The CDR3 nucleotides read TGCGCCAGCAGCCCCCCTGGACTAGCGGGGGGTGGGGCCAACGTCCTGACTTTC. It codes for CASSPPGLAGGGANVLTF.

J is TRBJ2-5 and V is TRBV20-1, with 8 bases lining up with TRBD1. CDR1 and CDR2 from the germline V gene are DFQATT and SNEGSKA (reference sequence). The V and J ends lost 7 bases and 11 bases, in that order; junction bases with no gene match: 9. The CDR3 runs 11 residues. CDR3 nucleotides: TGCAGTGGTGGGGACAGGCAACGGCAGTACTTC. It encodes CSGGDRQRQYF.

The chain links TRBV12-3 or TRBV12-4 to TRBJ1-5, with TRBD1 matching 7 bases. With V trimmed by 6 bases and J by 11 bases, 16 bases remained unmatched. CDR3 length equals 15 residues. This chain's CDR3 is CASSRQGTAQETQHF. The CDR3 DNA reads TGTGCCAGCAGCCGTCAGGGGACAGCGCAAGAGACCCAGCATTTT.

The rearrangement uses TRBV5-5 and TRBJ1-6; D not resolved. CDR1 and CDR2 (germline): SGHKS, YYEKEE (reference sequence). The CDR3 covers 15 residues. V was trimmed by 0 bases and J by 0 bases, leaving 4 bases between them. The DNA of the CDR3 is TGTGCCAGCAGCTTGGAACACTCCTATAATTCACCCCTCCACTTT. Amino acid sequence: CASSLEHSYNSPLHF.

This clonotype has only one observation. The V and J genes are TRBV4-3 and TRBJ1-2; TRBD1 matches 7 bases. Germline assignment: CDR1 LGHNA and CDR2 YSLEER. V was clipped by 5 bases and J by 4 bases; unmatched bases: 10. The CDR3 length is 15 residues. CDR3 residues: CASSGQIRGAYGYTF. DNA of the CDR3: TGCGCCAGCAGCGGTCAGATCAGGGGGGCCTATGGCTACACCTTC.

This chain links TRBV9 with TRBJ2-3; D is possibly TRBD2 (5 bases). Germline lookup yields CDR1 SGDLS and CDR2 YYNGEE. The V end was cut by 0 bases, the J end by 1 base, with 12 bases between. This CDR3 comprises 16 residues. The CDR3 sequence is CASSVAPRGGTDTQYF. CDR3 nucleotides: TGTGCCAGCAGCGTAGCCCCCCGGGGAGGCACAGATACGCAGTATTTT.

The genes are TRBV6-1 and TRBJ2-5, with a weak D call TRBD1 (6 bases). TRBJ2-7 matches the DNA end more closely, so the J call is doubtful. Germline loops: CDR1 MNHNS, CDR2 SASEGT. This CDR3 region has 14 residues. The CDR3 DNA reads TGTGCCAGCAGTGGACTGGCCAGGGGCTACGAGCAGTACTTC. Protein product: CASSGLARGYEQYF.

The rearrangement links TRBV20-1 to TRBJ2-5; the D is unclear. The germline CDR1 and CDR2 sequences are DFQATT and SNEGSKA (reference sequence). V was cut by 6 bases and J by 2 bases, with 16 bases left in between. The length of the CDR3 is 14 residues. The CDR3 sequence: CSAASIGQQETQYF. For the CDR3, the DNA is TGCAGTGCCGCGAGCATTGGTCAGCAAGAGACCCAGTACTTC.

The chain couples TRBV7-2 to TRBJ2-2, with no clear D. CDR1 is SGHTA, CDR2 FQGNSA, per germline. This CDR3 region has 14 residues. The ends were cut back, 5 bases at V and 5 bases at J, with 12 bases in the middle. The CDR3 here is CASSLTLGTGELFF. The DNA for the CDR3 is TGTGCCAGCAGCCTTACCCTTGGGACCGGGGAGCTGTTTTTT.

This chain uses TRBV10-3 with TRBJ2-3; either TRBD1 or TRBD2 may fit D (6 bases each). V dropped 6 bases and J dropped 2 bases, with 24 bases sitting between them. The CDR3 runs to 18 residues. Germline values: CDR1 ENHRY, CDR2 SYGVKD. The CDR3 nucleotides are TGTGCCATCAGGAGAGGTTTGGGGGGCTCATACCTCACAGATACGCAGTATTTT. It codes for CAIRRGLGGSYLTDTQYF.

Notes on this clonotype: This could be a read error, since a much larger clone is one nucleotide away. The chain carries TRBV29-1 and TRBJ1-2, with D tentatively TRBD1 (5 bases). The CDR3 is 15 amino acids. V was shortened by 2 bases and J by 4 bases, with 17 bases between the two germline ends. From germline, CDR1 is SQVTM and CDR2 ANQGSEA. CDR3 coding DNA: TGCAGCGTTGAAAGACTGGGGGGAGGCGGCTATGGCTACACCTTC. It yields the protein CSVERLGGGGYGYTF.

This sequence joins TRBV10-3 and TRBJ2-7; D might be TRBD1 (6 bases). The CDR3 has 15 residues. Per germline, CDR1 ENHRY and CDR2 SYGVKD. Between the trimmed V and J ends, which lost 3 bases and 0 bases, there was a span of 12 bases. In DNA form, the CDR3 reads TGTGCCATCAGTGATCCGACAGGCAGCTCCTACGAGCAGTACTTC. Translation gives CAISDPTGSSYEQYF.

The CDR3 nucleotides read TGTGCCAGCAGAGGACTAGCGTTGAGCTCCTACAATGAGCAGTTCTTC. As protein: CASRGLALSSYNEQFF. The chain carries TRBV7-2 and TRBJ2-1, with 9 bases fitting TRBD2. The CDR3 is 16 residues long. V was pared by 6 bases and J by 0 bases, with 6 bases of the junction left unmatched. CDR1 and CDR2 from the germline V gene are SGHTA and FQGNSA.

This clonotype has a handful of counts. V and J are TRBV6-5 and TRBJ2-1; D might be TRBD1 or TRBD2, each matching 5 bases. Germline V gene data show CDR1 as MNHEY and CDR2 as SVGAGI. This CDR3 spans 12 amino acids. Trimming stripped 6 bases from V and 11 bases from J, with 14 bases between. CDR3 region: CASRIPPGQQFF. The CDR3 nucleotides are TGTGCCAGCAGAATTCCTCCGGGACAGCAGTTCTTC.